This T cell receptor (beta chain) was profiled in a study of T cells in Graves' hyperthyroidism and ophthalmopathy. From RNA transcripts, TCR beta CDR3 regions were amplified. The HTBI set primed first-round TCR CDR3 RT-PCR. TCRdb itself ran the multiplex PCR reads through MiXCR, one entry per CDR3 protein. The sample yields roughly 200,000 distinct CDR3 sequences, around 16% seen once. This CDR3 spans 14 amino acids. V lost 3 bases, J lost 5 bases, and 11 bases lay in between. The germline V gene has CDR1 DFQATT and CDR2 SNEGSKA (reference sequence). V and J are TRBV20-1 and TRBJ1-6; D remains unclear. The source of this sequence is a woman between 45 and 60 years old with Graves' hyperthyroidism. The sample consisted of blood. CDR3 in amino acids: CSASSQMNNSPLHF. The DNA of the CDR3 is TGCAGTGCTAGTTCCCAGATGAATAATTCACCCCTCCACTTT.